This entry features one T cell receptor (beta chain) sequence. This sample is part of a study of OX40 agonist ivuxolimab in advanced cancers. Sequenced by immunoSEQ multiplex PCR; TCRdb stores in-frame clones only, minus some. The sample has 82,000 or so clones, approximately 85% seen once; the top ten hold approximately 2.3%. CDR3 length: 13 amino acids. Between the trimmed V and J ends, which lost 10 bases and 6 bases, there was a span of 19 bases. CDR1 and CDR2 from the germline V gene are MNHEY and SMNVEV (reference sequence). This clonotype was obtained from an adult with an advanced solid tumor such as melanoma, head and neck, liver or kidney cancer. The chain combines TRBV27 with TRBJ2-7; D possibly uses TRBD1 or TRBD2 (6 bases each). Sample: CD4+ or CD8+ T cells sorted from blood, taken in a trial of the OX40 agonist ivuxolimab. The CDR3 sequence: CATTRGATGEQYF. The CDR3 DNA sequence: TGTGCCACCACTAGGGGGGCAACTGGCGAGCAGTACTTC.